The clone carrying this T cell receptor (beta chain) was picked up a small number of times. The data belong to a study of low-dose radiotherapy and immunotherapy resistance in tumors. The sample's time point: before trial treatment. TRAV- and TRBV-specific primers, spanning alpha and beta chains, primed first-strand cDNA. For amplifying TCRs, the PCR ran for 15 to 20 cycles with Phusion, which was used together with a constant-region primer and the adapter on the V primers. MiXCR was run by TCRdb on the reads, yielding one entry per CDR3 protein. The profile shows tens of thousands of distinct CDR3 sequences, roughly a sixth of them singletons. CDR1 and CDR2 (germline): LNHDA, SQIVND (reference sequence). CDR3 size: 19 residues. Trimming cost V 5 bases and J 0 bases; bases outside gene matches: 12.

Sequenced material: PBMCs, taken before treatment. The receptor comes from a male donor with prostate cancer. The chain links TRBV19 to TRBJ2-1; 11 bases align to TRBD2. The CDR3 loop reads CASSPPTSGGLRSYNEQFF. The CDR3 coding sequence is TGTGCCAGTAGTCCCCCCACTAGCGGGGGACTCCGCTCCTACAATGAGCAGTTCTTC. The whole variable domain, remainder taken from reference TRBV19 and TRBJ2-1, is DGGITQSPKYLFRKEGQNVTLSCEQNLNHDAMYWYRQDPGQGLRLIYYSQIVNDFQKGDIAEGYSVSREKKESFPLTVTSAQKNPTAFYLCASSPPTSGGLRSYNEQFFGPGTRLTVL.